Following are 14 T cell receptor beta chains from one sample sequenced in a study of blood T cell repertoires in COVID-19. Sequencing used immunoSEQ multiplex PCR; TCRdb keeps in-frame clones, though not all of them. The table has about 60,000 clones, around 90% seen once. The sequenced sample consisted of peripheral blood. These receptors originate from a human donor in a cohort sampled during active COVID-19.

The chain uses TRBV28 and TRBJ2-3; TRBD2 is a possible D gene (6 bases). Germline CDR1 is MDHEN and CDR2 is SYDVKM. This CDR3 has 16 residues. V dropped 5 bases and J dropped 1 base, with 16 bases sitting between them. CDR3 nucleotides: TGTGCCAGCAGTCCCCCCTGGGCTAGCGGCACAGATACGCAGTATTTT. Amino acid sequence: CASSPPWASGTDTQYF.

Here the CDR3 reads CASGLERGELFF. The CDR3 coding sequence is TGTGCTAGTGGTTTGGAACGGGGGGAGCTGTTTTTT. The chain joins TRBV12-5 to TRBJ2-2; D is unclear. Trimming took off 1 base at V and 8 bases at J, with 5 bases between the two ends. This CDR3 is 12 amino acids long. Germline CDR1 reads LGHNT; CDR2 reads FRNRAP.

The rearrangement joins TRBV6-5 to TRBJ2-7, with D hard to call. This CDR3 has 15 amino acids. Germline V gene sequence: CDR1 MNHEY, CDR2 SVGAGI. V was cut by 0 bases and J by 3 bases, with 12 bases left in between. DNA of the CDR3: TGTGCCAGCAGTTACTCCCTAACAGTGGGCTACGAGCAGTACTTC. As protein: CASSYSLTVGYEQYF.

The gene calls are TRBV5-1 and TRBJ2-3; the D gene is possibly TRBD1 (5 bases). The ends were cut back, 0 bases at V and 4 bases at J, with 9 bases in the middle. Germline lookup yields CDR1 SGHRS and CDR2 YFSETQ. The CDR3 is 14 residues long. CDR3 amino acids: CASSLEVGPDTQYF. The CDR3 region has the DNA TGCGCCAGCAGCTTGGAGGTGGGGCCAGATACGCAGTATTTT.

The chain uses TRBV15 and TRBJ1-1; the D gene is possibly TRBD1 (5 bases). V gave up 0 bases and J gave up 5 bases, with 13 bases separating them. CDR1 and CDR2 from the germline V gene are LNHNV and YYDKDF (reference sequence). The CDR3 sequence is 15 residues long. This CDR3 is CATSRDGRGETEAFF. CDR3 nucleotide sequence: TGTGCCACCAGCAGAGATGGACGGGGGGAAACTGAAGCTTTCTTT.

Note on this clone: The sample has other DNA sequences that encode this CDR3 too. V gene TRBV5-1 combines with J gene TRBJ1-1; D call uncertain. Trimming cost V 4 bases and J 0 bases, with 7 bases left between them. Germline assignment: CDR1 SGHRS and CDR2 YFSETQ. The CDR3 length is 13 residues. The CDR3 is CASSLNLNTEAFF. In nucleotides, the CDR3 is TGCGCCAGCAGCCTAAACCTGAACACTGAAGCTTTCTTT.

The chain joins TRBV5-1 to TRBJ1-2; D perhaps matches TRBD1 (6 bases). The CDR3 runs to 16 residues. Germline CDR1 SGHRS, CDR2 YFSETQ. Trimming shortened V by 0 bases and J by 4 bases, and 16 bases separated the two germline ends. CDR3 in amino acids: CASSLGGQKPSYGYTF. The DNA for the CDR3 is TGCGCCAGCAGCTTGGGCGGACAGAAGCCCAGCTATGGCTACACCTTC.

On this clone itself: The germline gene is not matched at one end of the junction; a read error may be the cause. The V gene is TRBV3-1 (or the pseudogene TRBV3-2), the J gene TRBJ1-4; 7 bases are shared with TRBD1. The CDR3 contains 11 residues. Germline CDR1 LGHDT, CDR2 YNNKEL (reference sequence). The CDR3 loop is CASSQGGTATF. The CDR3 region has the DNA TGTGCCAGCAGCCAAGGAGGGACAGCCACTTTT.

This clone has more than one count but fewer than ten. The chain carries TRBV7-9 and TRBJ2-3; D uncertain. The length of the CDR3 is 13 residues. Germline V CDR1 and CDR2: SEHNR, FQNEAQ (reference sequence). Trimming removed 0 bases at V and 4 bases at J, with 5 bases between. DNA of the CDR3: TGTGCCAGCAGCTTAGCTAGCCCAGATACGCAGTATTTT. It encodes CASSLASPDTQYF.

The chain's CDR3 is CASSEVLNPSTDTQYF. The CDR3, as DNA: TGTGCCAGCAGTGAAGTTCTAAATCCTAGCACAGATACGCAGTATTTT. The V gene is TRBV6-1, the J gene TRBJ2-3; no definite D call. The CDR3 runs to 16 residues. V shed 1 base and J shed 0 bases, with 11 bases lying between them. CDR1 MNHNS and CDR2 SASEGT come from the germline V gene.

This chain joins TRBV19 and TRBJ1-3, with D perhaps matching TRBD1 (5 bases). The CDR3 has 16 residues. Germline assignment: CDR1 LNHDA and CDR2 SQIVND (reference sequence). With 3 bases removed from V and 1 base from J, the gap between germline ends came to 13 bases. The CDR3 reads CASSITSGVSGNTIYF. CDR3 coding DNA: TGTGCCAGTAGTATCACCTCGGGGGTTTCTGGAAACACCATATATTTT. Filled out from reference TRBV19 and TRBJ1-3, the complete variable domain reads DGGITQSPKYLFRKEGQNVTLSCEQNLNHDAMYWYRQDPGQGLRLIYYSQIVNDFQKGDIAEGYSVSREKKESFPLTVTSAQKNPTAFYLCASSITSGVSGNTIYFGEGSWLTVV.

The CDR3: CATSKGPGQGYTEAFF. The DNA for the CDR3 is TGTGCTACATCGAAGGGCCCGGGACAGGGGTACACTGAAGCTTTCTTT. The chain uses TRBV4-2 and TRBJ1-1; 10 nucleotides align to TRBD1. The V gene's germline CDR1 is LGHNA and CDR2 YNFKEQ. The CDR3 runs to 16 residues.

This sequence joins TRBV6-6 and TRBJ2-7; weak D call: TRBD1 (6 bases). Trimming stripped 7 bases from V and 2 bases from J, with 12 bases between. Germline values: CDR1 MNHNY, CDR2 SVGAGI (reference sequence). The CDR3 extends over 13 amino acids. The CDR3 sequence: CASNRDTAYEQYF. Written as DNA, the CDR3 is TGTGCCAGCAACCGGGACACGGCCTACGAGCAGTACTTC.

This chain uses TRBV19 with TRBJ1-3, with 8 bases matching TRBD1. Trimming cost V 4 bases and J 0 bases; bases outside gene matches: 5. The germline CDR1 and CDR2 sequences are LNHDA and SQIVND (reference sequence). The CDR3 has 16 residues. CDR3 in DNA: TGTGCCAGTAGTAACAAGCAGGGGGCCTCTGGAAACACCATATATTTT. This translates into CASSNKQGASGNTIYF.